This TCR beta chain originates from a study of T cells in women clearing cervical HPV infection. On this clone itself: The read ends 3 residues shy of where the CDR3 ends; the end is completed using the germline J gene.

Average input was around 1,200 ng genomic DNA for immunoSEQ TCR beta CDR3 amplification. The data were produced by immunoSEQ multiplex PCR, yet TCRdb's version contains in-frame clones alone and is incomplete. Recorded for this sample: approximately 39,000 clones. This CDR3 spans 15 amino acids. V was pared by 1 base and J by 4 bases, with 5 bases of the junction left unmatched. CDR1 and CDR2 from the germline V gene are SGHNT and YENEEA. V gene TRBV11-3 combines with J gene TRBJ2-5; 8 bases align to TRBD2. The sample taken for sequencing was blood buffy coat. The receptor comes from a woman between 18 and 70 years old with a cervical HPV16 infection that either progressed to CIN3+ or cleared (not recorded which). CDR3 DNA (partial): TGTGCCAGCAGCTTAGCAGCGGGAGACCGAGAGACC. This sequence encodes CASSLAAGDRET. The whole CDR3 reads CASSLAAGDRETQYF. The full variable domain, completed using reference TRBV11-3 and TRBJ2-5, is EAGVVQSPRYKIIEKKQPVAFWCNPISGHNTLYWYLQNLGQGPELLIRYENEEAVDDSQLPKDRFSAERLKGVDSTLKIQPAELGDSAVYLCASSLAAGDRETQYFGPGTRLLVL.